These 22 T cell receptor beta chains came from one sample sequenced in a study of spatial heterogeneity in lung cancer. Using its own MiXCR run on the 5' RACE reads, TCRdb lists one record per CDR3 protein. The profile shows fewer than 2,000 distinct CDR3 sequences, roughly 9% of them singletons. No antigen has been assigned to these receptors. Time point defined: sample taken at primary tumor resection. Study-level results: Tracking of tumor mutation counts was seen in expanded intratumoral alpha and beta TCR counts.

The sequences come from lung tumor tissue, collected at surgery. The source is a female donor with early-stage non-small cell lung cancer.

Judged by abundance, this clonotype is medium-sized (0.01 to 0.1%). The rearrangement links TRBV30 to TRBJ2-5; 7 positions agree with TRBD2. Looked up from germline, CDR1 is GTSNPN and CDR2 is SVGIG (reference sequence). The CDR3 runs 16 residues. The junction had 9 bases not matched to a gene; V was cut back by 2 bases and J by 0 bases. The CDR3: CAWSPPPAGNQETQYF. CDR3 DNA: TGTGCCTGGAGTCCCCCCCCAGCGGGGAACCAAGAGACCCAGTACTTC.

This clonotype was detected many times. This chain connects TRBV3-1 to TRBJ1-3; D gene uncertain. The CDR3 extends over 14 amino acids. The V gene lost 4 bases and the J gene lost 2 bases, with 9 bases spanning the gap. The V gene's germline CDR1 is LGHDT and CDR2 YNNKEL (reference sequence). The CDR3: CASSPGNPGNTIYF. The CDR3 nucleotides read TGTGCCAGCAGCCCCGGTAACCCTGGAAACACCATATATTTT. The full variable domain, rest sourced from reference TRBV3-1 and TRBJ1-3, is DTAVSQTPKYLVTQMGNDKSIKCEQNLGHDTMYWYKQDSKKFLKIMFSYNNKELIINETVPNRFSPKSPDKAHLNLHINSLELGDSAVYFCASSPGNPGNTIYFGEGSWLTVV.

This clonotype is judged medium-sized. The gene calls are TRBV14 and TRBJ1-5; possibly TRBD1 for D (6 bases). The V end was cut by 4 bases, the J end by 5 bases, with 15 bases between. This CDR3 spans 15 amino acids. The germline CDR1 and CDR2 sequences are SGHDN and FVKESK. CDR3 loop: CASSPQGGGDQPQHF. CDR3 bases: TGTGCCAGCAGCCCCCAGGGTGGGGGCGATCAGCCCCAGCATTTT.

This clonotype qualifies as medium-sized. The rearrangement links TRBV10-3 to TRBJ1-5, with TRBD1 identical over 7 bases. Germline assignment: CDR1 ENHRY and CDR2 SYGVKD. The CDR3 is 18 residues long. The V gene end was trimmed by 5 bases and the J gene end by 4 bases; junction bases not matched to a gene: 17. The CDR3 DNA follows: TGTGCCATCAGTCTACCGGGACAGCTACCCATTGGTAATCAGCCCCAGCATTTT. This encodes CAISLPGQLPIGNQPQHF.

Within the sample, this clonotype is medium-sized (0.01 to 0.1%). The gene calls are TRBV6-2 or TRBV6-3 and TRBJ2-2; no reliable D call. Germline lookup yields CDR1 MNHEY and CDR2 SVGEGT. This CDR3 has 14 residues. The V end lost 0 bases, the J end lost 3 bases, and 5 bases lay between the germline ends. The CDR3 coding sequence is TGTGCCAGCAGTTACTCCACACACACCGGGGAGCTGTTTTTT. Its translation is CASSYSTHTGELFF.

This clonotype counts as medium-sized. A read error may account for a junction end that differs from germline. J is TRBJ1-1 and V is TRBV6-5; D not resolved. This CDR3 contains 13 residues. Germline assignment: CDR1 MNHEY and CDR2 SVGAGI. This chain's CDR3 is CASSNSGITEAFF. CDR3 nucleotide sequence: TGTGCCAGCAGTAACTCGGGGATCACTGAAGCTTTCTTT.

This clonotype is termed large. The chain employs TRBV7-6 and TRBJ2-5; 7 nucleotides agree with TRBD2. Germline V gene data show CDR1 as SGHVS and CDR2 as FNYEAQ. The CDR3 runs to 13 residues. Trimming took 5 bases from V and 2 from J; bases not matched to a gene: 2. This chain's CDR3 is CASSGSGQETQYF. For the CDR3, the DNA is TGTGCCAGCAGCGGTAGCGGGCAAGAGACCCAGTACTTC.

This clonotype qualifies as medium-sized. The chain has TRBV29-1 and TRBJ1-1; TRBD1 matches at 7 bases. The CDR3 totals 10 residues. Trimming at V came to 7 bases and at J to 8 bases, leaving 4 bases not matched to a gene. Germline V lookup: CDR1 SQVTM, CDR2 ANQGSEA. CDR3 region: CSGATGEAFF. The CDR3 region has the DNA TGCAGCGGGGCGACAGGGGAAGCTTTCTTT.

In its sample, this clonotype ranks as medium-sized. V and J are TRBV12-3 or TRBV12-4 and TRBJ2-3; 11 nucleotides match TRBD2. Trimming at V came to 5 bases and at J to 8 bases, leaving 15 bases not matched to a gene. The CDR3 length is 17 residues. CDR3 nucleotide sequence: TGTGCCAGCAGTCCCATAGTTAGCGGGGGGGCAATACGTACGCAGTATTTT. It specifies CASSPIVSGGAIRTQYF.

Relative to its sample, this clonotype is medium-sized (0.01 to 0.1%). The chain carries TRBV4-3 and TRBJ2-1, with 9 bases fitting TRBD2. The germline V gene encodes CDR1 LGHNA and CDR2 YSLEER. This CDR3 spans 18 amino acids. The J segment lost 7 bases and the V segment lost 0 bases, leaving 13 bases of the junction unmatched. CDR3 nucleotides: TGCGCCAGCAGCCAAGAGGGGCCTAGCGGGGACCCCTCGAATGAGCAGTTCTTC. This codes for CASSQEGPSGDPSNEQFF.

This clonotype rates as medium-sized. The V and J genes are TRBV20-1 and TRBJ1-2, with D possibly being TRBD1 (6 bases). V gave up 1 base and J gave up 4 bases, with 13 bases separating them. Germline CDR1 is DFQATT and CDR2 is SNEGSKA (reference sequence). This CDR3 has 14 residues. DNA for the CDR3: TGCAGTGCTAGAGTGGACAGTAAGGGCTATGGCTACACCTTC. Amino acid sequence: CSARVDSKGYGYTF.

This clonotype qualifies as medium-sized (0.01 to 0.1%). The J gene is TRBJ2-5, the V gene TRBV2; D gene unclear. CDR1 SNHLY and CDR2 FYNNEI come from the germline V gene. Deletions cut 2 bases from V and 4 bases from J, with 8 bases between. The CDR3 spans 13 residues. CDR3 bases: TGTGCCAGCAGTGAAAACACTCGAGAGACCCAGTACTTC. This codes for CASSENTRETQYF.

The rearrangement links TRBV6-2 or TRBV6-3 to TRBJ2-1; unclear D gene. The V end was cut by 2 bases, the J end by 0 bases, with 5 bases between. The germline V gene encodes CDR1 MNHEY and CDR2 SVGEGT. This CDR3 spans 14 amino acids. The CDR3 protein is CASSYPSSYNEQFF. The CDR3, as DNA: TGTGCCAGCAGTTACCCGAGCTCCTACAATGAGCAGTTCTTC.

By share, this clonotype ranks as medium-sized. The rearrangement uses TRBV6-2 or TRBV6-3 and TRBJ1-5; tentatively, D is TRBD1 (5 bases). Germline lookup yields CDR1 MNHEY and CDR2 SVGEGT. V was shortened by 5 bases and J by 6 bases, with 20 bases between the two germline ends. The length of the CDR3 is 16 residues. The CDR3 loop reads CASSGLRLGVRQPQHF. Written as DNA, the CDR3 is TGTGCCAGCAGTGGACTCCGATTGGGGGTGCGTCAGCCCCAGCATTTT.

This clonotype qualifies as medium-sized. The rearrangement joins TRBV18 to TRBJ2-3; D ambiguous. Germline CDR1 KGHSH, CDR2 LQKENI. Trimming left V 4 bases short and J 1 base short, with 9 bases between. The CDR3 is made up of 14 amino acids. The DNA of the CDR3 is TGTGCCAGCTCACGGGAATACCGCACAGATACGCAGTATTTT. Translating gives CASSREYRTDTQYF.

This clonotype is large. V gene TRBV18 combines with J gene TRBJ1-6; D uncertain. The CDR3 runs 12 residues. Germline V gene sequence: CDR1 KGHSH, CDR2 LQKENI. V was trimmed by 5 bases and J by 10 bases, leaving 9 bases between them. CDR3 amino acids: CASSSGNSPLHF. CDR3 DNA sequence: TGTGCCAGCTCATCCGGGAACTCACCCCTCCACTTT.

This clonotype is judged medium-sized. The chain couples TRBV12-3 or TRBV12-4 to TRBJ2-7; D is undetermined. Between the trimmed V and J ends, which lost 6 bases and 2 bases, there was a span of 8 bases. This CDR3 is built from 12 residues. DNA of the CDR3: TGTGCCAGCAGCGCAGGAACCTACGAGCAGTACTTC. Translation: CASSAGTYEQYF.

This clonotype is classed as large. The genes are TRBV20-1 and TRBJ2-3, with 14 bases aligning to TRBD2. This CDR3 is built from 16 residues. Trimming at V came to 5 bases and at J to 3 bases, leaving 7 bases not matched to a gene. Germline CDR1 and CDR2: DFQATT and SNEGSKA (reference sequence). CDR3 nucleotides: TGCAGTGCTGGGAGACTAGCGGGGGGGCCGACAGATACGCAGTATTTT. Translation gives CSAGRLAGGPTDTQYF.

Sample share makes this clonotype large (0.1 to 1%). The chain joins TRBV27 to TRBJ1-5; 7 nucleotides align to TRBD1. V lost 4 bases, J lost 9 bases, and 12 bases stayed unmatched. CDR3 size: 15 residues. Germline V lookup: CDR1 MNHEY, CDR2 SMNVEV (reference sequence). CDR3 region: CASSSPGQVGRPQHF. The CDR3, as DNA: TGTGCCAGCAGTTCCCCAGGACAGGTCGGGCGGCCCCAGCATTTT.

Relative to its sample, this clonotype is medium-sized. The V gene is TRBV2, the J gene TRBJ2-7, with D perhaps TRBD1 (6 bases). Trimming pared 7 bases from V and 7 bases from J, leaving 17 bases between. The germline CDR1 and CDR2 sequences are SNHLY and FYNNEI. This CDR3 region has 13 residues. This CDR3 reads CASIPSDSREQYF. CDR3 nucleotide sequence: TGTGCCAGCATCCCCTCGGACAGTCGGGAGCAGTACTTC.

This clonotype is judged medium-sized (0.01 to 0.1%). The rearrangement joins TRBV7-9 to TRBJ1-3; a weak D match, TRBD1 (5 bases). The CDR3 is 16 residues long. The germline gives CDR1 SEHNR, CDR2 FQNEAQ (reference sequence). Trimming stripped 2 bases from V and 0 bases from J, with 11 bases between. CDR3 in amino acids: CASSLSRGRSGNTIYF. CDR3 in DNA: TGTGCCAGCAGCTTATCTAGGGGCCGCTCTGGAAACACCATATATTTT. Full variable domain (remainder filled in from reference TRBV7-9 and TRBJ1-3): DTGVSQNPRHKITKRGQNVTFRCDPISEHNRLYWYRQTLGQGPEFLTYFQNEAQLEKSRLLSDRFSAERPKGSFSTLEIQRTEQGDSAMYLCASSLSRGRSGNTIYFGEGSWLTVV.

In its sample, this clonotype ranks as medium-sized. The chain joins TRBV7-2 to TRBJ2-5; 10 bases align to TRBD1. The CDR3 has 13 residues. Germline V gene sequence: CDR1 SGHTA, CDR2 FQGNSA. V shed 4 bases, J shed 4 bases, and the junction held 0 bases outside the gene matches. The DNA for the CDR3 is TGTGCCAGCAGCTGGACAGGGGGAGAGACCCAGTACTTC. Protein sequence: CASSWTGGETQYF.